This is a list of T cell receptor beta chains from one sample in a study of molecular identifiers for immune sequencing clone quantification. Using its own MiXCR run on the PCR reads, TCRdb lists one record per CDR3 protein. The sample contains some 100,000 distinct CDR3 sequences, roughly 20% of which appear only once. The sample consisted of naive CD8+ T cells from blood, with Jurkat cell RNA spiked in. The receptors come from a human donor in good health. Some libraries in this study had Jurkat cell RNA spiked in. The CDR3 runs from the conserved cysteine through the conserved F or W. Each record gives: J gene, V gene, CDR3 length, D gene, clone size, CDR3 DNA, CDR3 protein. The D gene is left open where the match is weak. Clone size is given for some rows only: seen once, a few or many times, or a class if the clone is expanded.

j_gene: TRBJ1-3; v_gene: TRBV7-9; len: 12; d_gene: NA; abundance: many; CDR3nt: TGTGCCAGCAGCCCTTCAGGAAACACCATATATTTT; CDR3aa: CASSPSGNTIYF
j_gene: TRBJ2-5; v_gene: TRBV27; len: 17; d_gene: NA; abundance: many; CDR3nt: TGTGCCAGCAGTTTAGTTGGGGGGATCGGTATACAAGAGACCCAGTACTTC; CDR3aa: CASSLVGGIGIQETQYF
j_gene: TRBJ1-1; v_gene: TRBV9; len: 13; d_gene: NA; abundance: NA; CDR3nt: TGTGCCAGCAGCCCGGCGGGGAGCACTGAAGCTTTCTTT; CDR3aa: CASSPAGSTEAFF
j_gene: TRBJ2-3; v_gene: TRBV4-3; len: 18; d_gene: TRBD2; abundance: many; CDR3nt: TGCGCCAGCAGCCAAGAACTAGCCGGGACTAGCAGCACAGATACGCAGTATTTT; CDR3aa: CASSQELAGTSSTDTQYF
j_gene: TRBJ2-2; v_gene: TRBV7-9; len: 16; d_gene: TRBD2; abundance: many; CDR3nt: TGTGCCAGCAGTACCACTAGCGGGGAACGGACCGGGGAGCTGTTTTTT; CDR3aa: CASSTTSGERTGELFF
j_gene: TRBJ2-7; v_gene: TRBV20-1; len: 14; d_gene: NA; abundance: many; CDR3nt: TGCAGTGCAAATCACAGGGGACTCACCTACGAGCAGTACTTC; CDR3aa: CSANHRGLTYEQYF
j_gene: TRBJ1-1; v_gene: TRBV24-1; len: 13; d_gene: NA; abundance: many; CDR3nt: TGTGCCACCAGAGACAGCCTTAACACTGAAGCTTTCTTT; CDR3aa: CATRDSLNTEAFF
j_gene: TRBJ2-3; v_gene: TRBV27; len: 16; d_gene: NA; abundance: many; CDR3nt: TGTGCCAGCAGTTTATTGTCAGGGTTAAGCACAGATACGCAGTATTTT; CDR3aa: CASSLLSGLSTDTQYF
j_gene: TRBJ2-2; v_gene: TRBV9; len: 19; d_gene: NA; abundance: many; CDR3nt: TGTGCCAGCAGCGTAGCTACTGGTAGCGGAACACCGAACACCGGGGAGCTGTTTTTT; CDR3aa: CASSVATGSGTPNTGELFF
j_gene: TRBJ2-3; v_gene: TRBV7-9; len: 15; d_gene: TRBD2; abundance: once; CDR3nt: TGTGCCAGCAGCCCTACTAGCGCCCACACAGATACGCAGTATTTT; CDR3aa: CASSPTSAHTDTQYF
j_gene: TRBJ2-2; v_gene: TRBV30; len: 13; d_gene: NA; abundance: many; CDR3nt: TGTGCCTGGAGTGTGATGGACACCGGGGAGCTGTTTTTT; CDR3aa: CAWSVMDTGELFF
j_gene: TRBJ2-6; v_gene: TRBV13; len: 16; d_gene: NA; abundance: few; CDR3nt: TGTGCCAGCAGCGACACCATGGGGTCTGGGGCCAACGTCCTGACTTTC; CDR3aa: CASSDTMGSGANVLTF
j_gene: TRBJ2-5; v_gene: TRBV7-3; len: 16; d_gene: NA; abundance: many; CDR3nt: TGTGCCAGCAGCCCCATTCCCAGGGGCCCCCAAGAGACCCAGTACTTC; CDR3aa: CASSPIPRGPQETQYF
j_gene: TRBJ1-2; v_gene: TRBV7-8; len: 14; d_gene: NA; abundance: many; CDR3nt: TGTGCCAGCAGCTTAGGTACAGGGAGAGGTGGCTACACCTTC; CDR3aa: CASSLGTGRGGYTF
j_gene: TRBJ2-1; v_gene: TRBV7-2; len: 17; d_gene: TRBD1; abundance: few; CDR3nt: TGTGCCAGCAGCTTGGACCTCCGGGACAGGGCCTACAATGAGCAGTTCTTC; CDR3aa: CASSLDLRDRAYNEQFF
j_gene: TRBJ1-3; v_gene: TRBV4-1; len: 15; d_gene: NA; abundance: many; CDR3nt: TGCGCCAGCAGCCAAGAAGGCAGGGGTTCGGACACCATATATTTT; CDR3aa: CASSQEGRGSDTIYF
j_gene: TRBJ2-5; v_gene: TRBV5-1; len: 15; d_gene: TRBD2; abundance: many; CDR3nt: TGCGCCAGCACCACCACGGGGGGACCGAGGGAGACCCAGTACTTC; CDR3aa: CASTTTGGPRETQYF
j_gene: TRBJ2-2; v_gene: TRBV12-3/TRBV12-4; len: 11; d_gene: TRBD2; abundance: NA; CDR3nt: TGTGCCAGCTGGGGGGGCGGGGAGCTGTTTTTT; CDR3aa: CASWGGGELFF
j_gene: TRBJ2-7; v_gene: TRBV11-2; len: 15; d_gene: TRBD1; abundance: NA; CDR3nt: TGTGCCAGCAGCTTAGGGACAGGGTCGGGCTACGAGCAGTACTTC; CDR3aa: CASSLGTGSGYEQYF
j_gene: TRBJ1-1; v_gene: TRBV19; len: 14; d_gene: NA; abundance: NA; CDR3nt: TGTGCCAGTTCTATGGACACCTCAAACACTGAAGCTTTCTTT; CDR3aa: CASSMDTSNTEAFF
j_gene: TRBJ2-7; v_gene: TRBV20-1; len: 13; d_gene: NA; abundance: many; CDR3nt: TGCAGTGCTCGGGCTACTTTTGCCTACGAGCAGTACTTC; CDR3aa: CSARATFAYEQYF
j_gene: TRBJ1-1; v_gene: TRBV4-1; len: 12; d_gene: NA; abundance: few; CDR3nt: TGCGCCAGCAGCCAACTAGACACTGAAGCTTTCTTT; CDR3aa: CASSQLDTEAFF
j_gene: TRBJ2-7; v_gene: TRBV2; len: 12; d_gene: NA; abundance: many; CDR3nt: TGTGCCAGCAGTGGGGAGCCCTACGAGCAGTACTTC; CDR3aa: CASSGEPYEQYF
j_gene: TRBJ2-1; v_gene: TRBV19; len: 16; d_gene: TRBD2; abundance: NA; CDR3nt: TGTGCCAGTAGTACGTCGGGACTAGCGGGAGTGGTTGAGCAGTTCTTC; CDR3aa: CASSTSGLAGVVEQFF
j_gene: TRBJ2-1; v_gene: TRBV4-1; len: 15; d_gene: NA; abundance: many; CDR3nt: TGCGCCAGCAGCCAACAGACAGGTAGCTACAATGAGCAGTTCTTC; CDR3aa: CASSQQTGSYNEQFF
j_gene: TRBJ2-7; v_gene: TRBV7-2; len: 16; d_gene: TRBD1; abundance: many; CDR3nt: TGTGCCAGCAGCTCATTCCCCGGACAGGGCCTCAGCGAGCAGTACTTC; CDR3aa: CASSSFPGQGLSEQYF
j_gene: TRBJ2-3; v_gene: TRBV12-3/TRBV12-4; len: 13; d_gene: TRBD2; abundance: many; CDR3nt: TGTGCCAGCAGCGGGGGGGTATTGAAGACGCAGTATTTT; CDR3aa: CASSGGVLKTQYF
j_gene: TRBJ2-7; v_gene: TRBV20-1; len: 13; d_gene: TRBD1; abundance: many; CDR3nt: TGCAGTGCTGACAGGGGGCTGGGGAACGAGCAGTACTTC; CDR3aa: CSADRGLGNEQYF
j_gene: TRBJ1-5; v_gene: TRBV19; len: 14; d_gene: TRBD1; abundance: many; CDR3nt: TGTGCCAGTACCACAGGGGGCTTCAATCAGCCCCAGCATTTT; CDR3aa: CASTTGGFNQPQHF
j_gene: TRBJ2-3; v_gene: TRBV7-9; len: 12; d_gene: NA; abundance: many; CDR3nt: TGTGCCAGCAGCCAGGCGGGTCAGGGGTGGTATTTT; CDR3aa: CASSQAGQGWYF
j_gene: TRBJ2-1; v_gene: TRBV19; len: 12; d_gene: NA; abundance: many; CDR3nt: TGTGCAGTCCGGGCCAACTACAATGAGCAGTTCTTC; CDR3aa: CAVRANYNEQFF
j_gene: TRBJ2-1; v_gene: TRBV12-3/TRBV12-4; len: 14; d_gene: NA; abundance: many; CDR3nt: TGTGCCAGCAGTTTAGCGGGGCCGGACAATGAGCAGTTCTTC; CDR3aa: CASSLAGPDNEQFF
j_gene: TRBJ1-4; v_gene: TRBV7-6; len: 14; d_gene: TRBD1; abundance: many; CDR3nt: TGTGCCAGCAGCCAGGACAGGGGGGGGGAAAAACTGTTTTTT; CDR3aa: CASSQDRGGEKLFF
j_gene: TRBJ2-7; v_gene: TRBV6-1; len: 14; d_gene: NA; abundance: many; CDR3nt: TGTGCCAGCAGTGAAATGAGGGGGTATAGGGAGCAGTACTTC; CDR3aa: CASSEMRGYREQYF
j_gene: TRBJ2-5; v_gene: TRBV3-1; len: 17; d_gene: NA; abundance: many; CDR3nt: TGTGCCAGCAGCCAAGATCAGGACACAACATACCAAGAGACCCAGTACTTC; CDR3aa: CASSQDQDTTYQETQYF
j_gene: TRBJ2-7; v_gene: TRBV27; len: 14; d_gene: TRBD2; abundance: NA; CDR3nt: TGTGCCAGCAGTGCGGGACTAGTTGTGTACGAGCAGTACTTC; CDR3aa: CASSAGLVVYEQYF
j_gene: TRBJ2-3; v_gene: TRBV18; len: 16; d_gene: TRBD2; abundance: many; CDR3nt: TGTGCCAGCTCACCACCCCTAGCGGGTAGTACAGATACGCAGTATTTT; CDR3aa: CASSPPLAGSTDTQYF
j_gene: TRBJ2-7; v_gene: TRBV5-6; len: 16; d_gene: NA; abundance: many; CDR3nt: TGTGCCAGCAGCTTGGTTGACGGGGGCCGAGGCAACGAGCAGTACTTC; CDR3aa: CASSLVDGGRGNEQYF
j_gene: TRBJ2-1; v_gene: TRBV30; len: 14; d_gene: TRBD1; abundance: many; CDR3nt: TGTGCCTGGAGTGTTGGACAGGGACCCAATGAGCAGTTCTTC; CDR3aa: CAWSVGQGPNEQFF
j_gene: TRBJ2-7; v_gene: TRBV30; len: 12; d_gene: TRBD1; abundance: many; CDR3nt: TGTGCCTGGAGCCCGACAGGGTACGAGCAGTACTTC; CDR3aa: CAWSPTGYEQYF
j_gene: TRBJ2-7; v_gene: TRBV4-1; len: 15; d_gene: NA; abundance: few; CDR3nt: TGCGCCAGCAGCCAGTTAAGGAACGCAGGCTACGAGCAGTACTTC; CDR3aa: CASSQLRNAGYEQYF
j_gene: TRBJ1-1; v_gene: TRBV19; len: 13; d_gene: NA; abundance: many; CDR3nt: TGTGCCAGTAGTCGAACAGTCGTTACTGAAGCTTTCTTT; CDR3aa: CASSRTVVTEAFF